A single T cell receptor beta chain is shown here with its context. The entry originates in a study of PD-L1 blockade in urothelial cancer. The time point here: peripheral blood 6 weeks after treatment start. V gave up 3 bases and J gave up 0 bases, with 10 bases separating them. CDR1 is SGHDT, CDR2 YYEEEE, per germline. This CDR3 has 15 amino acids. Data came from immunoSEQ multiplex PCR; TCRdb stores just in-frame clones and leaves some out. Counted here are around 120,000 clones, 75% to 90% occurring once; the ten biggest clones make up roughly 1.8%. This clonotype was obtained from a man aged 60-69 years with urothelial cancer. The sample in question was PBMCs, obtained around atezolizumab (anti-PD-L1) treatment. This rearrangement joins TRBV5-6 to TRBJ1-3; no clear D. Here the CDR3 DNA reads TGTGCCAGCAGCTCCCCTTACAGCTCTGGAAACACCATATATTTT. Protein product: CASSSPYSSGNTIYF.